Following are 20 T cell receptor beta chains from one sample sequenced in a study of T cells in Graves' hyperthyroidism and ophthalmopathy. Researchers amplified the TCR beta CDR3 regions from RNA transcripts. The TCR CDR3 was amplified in a first-round RT-PCR using the HTBI primer set. TCRdb re-called the multiplex PCR reads through MiXCR, storing one row per CDR3 protein. The sample holds more than 550,000 distinct CDR3 sequences; roughly a sixth are singletons and the top ten take approximately 15%. The source material was blood. The receptors originated from a woman aged 50 to 60 with Graves' hyperthyroidism that later progressed to Graves' ophthalmopathy.

This clonotype was counted a few times. The chain uses TRBV27 and TRBJ1-4; D ambiguous. CDR1 and CDR2 (germline): MNHEY, SMNVEV (reference sequence). This CDR3 region has 15 residues. The V end lost 6 bases, the J end lost 0 bases, and 11 bases lay between the germline ends. CDR3 nucleotides: TGTGCCAGCAGGCAACAACCAGCAACTAATGAAAAACTGTTTTTT. Its protein product is CASRQQPATNEKLFF.

This clonotype was recorded many times. The rearrangement uses TRBV3-1 and TRBJ1-2; D is uncertain. Germline-derived CDR1 and CDR2 are LGHDT and YNNKEL (reference sequence). This CDR3 is built from 14 residues. The germline V and J ends were trimmed by 2 bases and 3 bases, with 10 bases remaining between them. The CDR3: CASSQSTGDYGYTF. The CDR3 bases are TGTGCCAGCAGCCAATCGACTGGGGACTATGGCTACACCTTC. Full variable domain (missing parts from reference TRBV3-1 and TRBJ1-2): DTAVSQTPKYLVTQMGNDKSIKCEQNLGHDTMYWYKQDSKKFLKIMFSYNNKELIINETVPNRFSPKSPDKAHLNLHINSLELGDSAVYFCASSQSTGDYGYTFGSGTRLTVV.

The rearrangement uses TRBV5-1 and TRBJ2-5; TRBD1 aligns across 10 bases. The CDR3 has 15 residues. Germline V CDR1 and CDR2: SGHRS, YFSETQ. V gave up 0 bases and J gave up 5 bases; unmatched junction bases: 4. In nucleotides, the CDR3 is TGCGCCAGCAGCTTGGGAGACAGGGGGCAGGAGACCCAGTACTTC. This translates into CASSLGDRGQETQYF.

This clonotype came up many times. The V and J genes are TRBV3-1 and TRBJ2-3; D uncertain. Trimming stripped 4 bases from V and 2 bases from J, with 10 bases between. Germline CDR1 is LGHDT and CDR2 is YNNKEL (reference sequence). This CDR3 spans 14 amino acids. The CDR3 coding sequence is TGTGCCAGCAGCCCAGAGAGATACACAGATACGCAGTATTTT. Its translation is CASSPERYTDTQYF.

This clonotype has only a few counts. The J gene is TRBJ1-2, the V gene TRBV5-1; 10 nucleotides match TRBD1. The junction had 8 bases not matched to a gene; V was cut back by 3 bases and J by 6 bases. CDR3 length: 15 residues. Looked up from germline, CDR1 is SGHRS and CDR2 is YFSETQ. CDR3 residues: CASSSGTGVKDGYTF. DNA for the CDR3: TGCGCCAGCAGCTCCGGGACAGGGGTAAAAGATGGCTACACCTTC.

This clonotype has only a few counts. V and J are TRBV5-1 and TRBJ2-1; TRBD2 matches at 10 bases. The CDR3 extends over 17 amino acids. With V trimmed by 0 bases and J by 0 bases, 3 bases remained unmatched. In germline, CDR1 is SGHRS, CDR2 YFSETQ. The CDR3 loop reads CASSLVLAGGSYNEQFF. CDR3 sequence (DNA): TGCGCCAGCAGCTTGGTATTAGCGGGGGGCTCCTACAATGAGCAGTTCTTC.

Many counts were recorded for this clonotype. This sequence joins TRBV12-3 or TRBV12-4 and TRBJ2-3; TRBD2 is a possible D gene (6 bases). CDR3 length equals 16 residues. V was clipped by 6 bases and J by 0 bases, with 16 bases between them. The CDR3 DNA reads as TGTGCCAGCAGCAAGCGCGGGGTCCCTAGCACAGATACGCAGTATTTT. Encoded protein: CASSKRGVPSTDTQYF.

This clonotype was counted at least ten times. The V call is TRBV18, the J call TRBJ2-5, with 9 bases lining up with TRBD1. Germline assignment: CDR1 KGHSH and CDR2 LQKENI. J gave up 5 bases and V 2 bases, and 0 bases lay outside the gene matches. The CDR3 has 13 residues. In DNA, the CDR3 is TGTGCCAGCTCACCAGGACAGGGGGAGACCCAGTACTTC. As protein: CASSPGQGETQYF.

The chain carries TRBV6-1 and TRBJ1-2; D may be TRBD1 (5 bases). Germline V gene sequence: CDR1 MNHNS, CDR2 SASEGT. V was clipped by 1 base and J by 2 bases, with 14 bases between them. The CDR3 is made up of 16 amino acids. The chain's CDR3 is CASSEGQTRWNYGYTF. The CDR3 coding sequence is TGTGCCAGCAGTGAAGGACAGACTCGTTGGAACTATGGCTACACCTTC.

This clonotype appeared a single time. The chain links TRBV27 to TRBJ1-2; 8 nucleotides agree with TRBD1. In germline, CDR1 is MNHEY, CDR2 SMNVEV (reference sequence). With V trimmed by 4 bases and J by 4 bases, 8 bases remained unmatched. The CDR3 contains 15 residues. CDR3: CASSSMTGVSYGYTF. CDR3 DNA sequence: TGTGCCAGCAGTTCGATGACAGGGGTGTCCTATGGCTACACCTTC.

This chain's CDR3 is CASSDGSFPTNEKLFF. DNA of the CDR3: TGTGCCAGCAGTGACGGCAGCTTTCCAACTAATGAAAAACTGTTTTTT. The chain uses TRBV6-1 and TRBJ1-4; no firm D call. Germline-derived CDR1 and CDR2 are MNHNS and SASEGT. V lost 3 bases and J lost 0, with 11 bases in between. The CDR3 spans 16 residues.

This clonotype was detected only a few times. V gene TRBV30 combines with J gene TRBJ2-1; D is unresolved. The CDR3 spans 14 residues. The germline CDR1 and CDR2 sequences are GTSNPN and SVGIG (reference sequence). The ends were cut back, 0 bases at V and 6 bases at J, with 12 bases in the middle. The CDR3 spells CAWSVKPFVNEQFF. CDR3 DNA sequence: TGTGCCTGGAGTGTAAAACCCTTTGTCAATGAGCAGTTCTTC.

This clonotype showed up just a few times. V gene TRBV29-1 combines with J gene TRBJ2-1; 7 nucleotides align to TRBD2. The CDR3 spans 17 residues. V lost 0 bases to trimming and J lost 4 bases; unmatched junction nucleotides: 12. Germline CDR1 SQVTM, CDR2 ANQGSEA. The CDR3 here is CSVEEGLTSGVYNEQFF. The CDR3 nucleotides read TGCAGCGTTGAAGAGGGACTCACCAGCGGGGTATACAATGAGCAGTTCTTC.

The CDR3 loop reads CASSRGTSGGYLGEQYF. CDR3 in DNA: TGTGCCAGCAGCCGAGGGACTAGCGGGGGCTATCTAGGCGAGCAGTACTTC. The J gene is TRBJ2-7, the V gene TRBV4-2; 14 nucleotides match TRBD2. V dropped 4 bases and J dropped 6; count of bases not matched to a gene: 11. There are 17 residues in the CDR3. Germline CDR1 reads LGHNA; CDR2 reads YNFKEQ.

This clonotype was counted at least ten times. J is TRBJ2-5 and V is TRBV11-3; the D is unclear. The CDR3 has 12 amino acids. From germline, CDR1 is SGHNT and CDR2 YENEEA. Trimming shortened V by 5 bases and J by 4 bases, and 8 bases separated the two germline ends. The CDR3 loop is CASSEYGETQYF. The CDR3, as DNA: TGTGCCAGCAGCGAATACGGAGAGACCCAGTACTTC.

The rearrangement links TRBV5-8 to TRBJ2-2, with TRBD1 identical over 7 bases. The CDR3 extends over 19 amino acids. Unmatched junction bases numbered 20, after V lost 5 bases and J lost 4 bases. Germline CDR1 reads SGHTS; CDR2 reads YDEGEE. Written as DNA, the CDR3 is TGTGCCAGCAGTCCGGTCCCCCCGACAGGGCGACCTCGCACCGGGGAGCTGTTTTTT. It encodes CASSPVPPTGRPRTGELFF.

This clonotype was recorded a few times. V is TRBV2 and J is TRBJ2-1; 11 bases map to TRBD2. The CDR3 extends over 16 amino acids. J lost 5 bases, V lost 10 bases, and 13 bases had no gene match. Germline CDR1 SNHLY, CDR2 FYNNEI. CDR3 sequence reads: CATLRASGGRDNEQFF. The DNA for the CDR3 is TGTGCCACCCTCCGGGCTAGCGGGGGGAGGGACAATGAGCAGTTCTTC. Variable domain in full (rest from reference TRBV2 and TRBJ2-1): EPEVTQTPSHQVTQMGQEVILRCVPISNHLYFYWYRQILGQKVEFLVSFYNNEISEKSEIFDDQFSVERPDGSNFTLKIRSTKLEDSAMYFCATLRASGGRDNEQFFGPGTRLTVL.

Many counts were recorded for this clonotype. V usage is TRBV30 and J usage is TRBJ1-4, with D perhaps TRBD1 (6 bases). V was shortened by 1 base and J by 8 bases, with 11 bases between the two germline ends. The length of the CDR3 is 13 residues. Germline CDR1 reads GTSNPN; CDR2 reads SVGIG (reference sequence). The CDR3 DNA reads as TGTGCCTGGAGTGAGACAGGTGGAGAAAAACTGTTTTTT. Its protein is CAWSETGGEKLFF.

This CDR3 reads CASSSRVRNQPQHF. CDR3 coding DNA: TGTGCCAGCAGCTCCCGGGTCCGCAATCAGCCCCAGCATTTT. The chain joins TRBV5-6 to TRBJ1-5; no firm D call. V was clipped by 3 bases and J by 2 bases, with 9 bases between them. The CDR3 has 14 amino acids. Looked up from germline, CDR1 is SGHDT and CDR2 is YYEEEE.

This clonotype has ten or more counts. V usage is TRBV11-2 and J usage is TRBJ2-3; weak D call: TRBD2 (6 bases). The CDR3 is 21 residues long. Germline V CDR1 and CDR2: SGHAT, FQNNGV. V was shortened by 0 bases and J by 6 bases, with 31 bases between the two germline ends. The CDR3 nucleotides are TGTGCCAGCAGCTTAGATCTTCAATTTCGGTACTCGCGGGGTGACGAGGATACGCAGTATTTT. As protein: CASSLDLQFRYSRGDEDTQYF. The full variable domain, completed using reference TRBV11-2 and TRBJ2-3, is EAGVAQSPRYKIIEKRQSVAFWCNPISGHATLYWYQQILGQGPKLLIQFQNNGVVDDSQLPKDRFSAERLKGVDSTLKIQPAKLEDSAVYLCASSLDLQFRYSRGDEDTQYFGPGTRLTVL.